The clone carrying this T cell receptor beta chain was seen a handful of times. Trimming left V 3 bases short and J 0 bases short, with 9 bases between. CDR1 is SGHTA and CDR2 is FQGNSA in the germline V gene. This CDR3 has 14 amino acids. Authors of the study amplified TCR beta CDR3 regions from RNA transcripts. TCR CDR3 regions were first amplified by RT-PCR with HTBI primers. MiXCR was run by TCRdb on the multiplex PCR reads, yielding one entry per CDR3 protein. Here the sample spans about 760,000 distinct CDR3 sequences, approximately 40% being singletons. The entry originates in a study of T cells in Graves' hyperthyroidism and ophthalmopathy.

Sequenced material: blood. The chain uses TRBV7-2 and TRBJ2-7; D ambiguous. This clonotype was obtained from a middle-aged woman with Graves' hyperthyroidism. The CDR3 DNA follows: TGTGCCAGCAGCTTGATTCAGCGCTCCTACGAGCAGTACTTC. Translation gives CASSLIQRSYEQYF.